The clone carrying this T cell receptor (beta chain) was seen many times. CDR1 is SGHVT, CDR2 SQSDAQ, per germline. The CDR3 is 13 amino acids. V gave up 6 bases and J gave up 4 bases; unmatched junction bases: 4. Sequenced by immunoSEQ multiplex PCR; TCRdb stores in-frame clones only, minus some. The sample lists roughly 7,000 clones, more than 25% occurring once. This sample was taken from a study of sequential checkpoint blockade in melanoma. Turning to the study itself: DNA from 95 or so pretreatment tumor samples underwent TCRβ immunosequencing.

Treatment: randomized to nivolumab then ipilimumab (arm A) or the reverse (arm B). V gene TRBV7-4 combines with J gene TRBJ1-1, with TRBD1 identical over 8 bases. The TCR comes from a human donor with melanoma. The sequences come from tumor tissue (inferred from file names), collected from a patient given nivolumab and ipilimumab in sequence. CDR3 loop: CASRAGGGTEAFF. CDR3 DNA sequence: TGTGCCAGCAGGGCAGGGGGCGGCACTGAAGCTTTCTTT.